The 20 T cell receptor beta chains below all came from one sample that was sequenced in a study of monozygotic twins with inflammatory bowel disease. TCRdb re-called the 5' RACE reads; one entry per CDR3 protein, DNA not given. The sample has fewer than 150,000 distinct CDR3 sequences. Sample: blood. All receptors come from a human donor with ulcerative colitis or Crohn's disease, or a healthy co-twin of an affected twin (not recorded which).

The rearrangement uses TRBV30 and TRBJ1-2; absent DNA, TCRdb's TRBD1 call cannot be checked. This CDR3 spans 14 amino acids. Germline V gene sequence: CDR1 GTSNPN, CDR2 SVGIG (reference sequence). This CDR3 reads CAWRGDRGYLGYTF. Together with reference TRBV30 and TRBJ1-2, the CDR3 gives the full variable domain: SQTIHQWPATLVQPVGSPLSLECTVEGTSNPNLYWYRQAAGRGLQLLFYSVGIGQISSEVPQNLSASRPQDRQFILSSKKLLLSDSGFYLCAWRGDRGYLGYTFGSGTRLTVV.

The chain has TRBV3-1 and TRBJ2-3. The germline V gene has CDR1 LGHDT and CDR2 YNNKEL (reference sequence). CDR3 size: 13 residues. This CDR3 is CASSQGIPDSQYF.

The chain links TRBV7-9 to TRBJ2-1; lacking DNA, the TRBD1 call made by TCRdb goes unchecked. Germline CDR1 is SEHNR and CDR2 is FQNEAQ (reference sequence). The CDR3 has 14 residues. The CDR3 loop reads CASSFATGDREQFF.

The chain links TRBV7-9 to TRBJ2-5; TCRdb's assignment of TRBD1 cannot be checked, as there is no DNA. The germline V gene encodes CDR1 SEHNR and CDR2 FQNEAQ (reference sequence). This CDR3 is 14 amino acids long. This CDR3 is CASSLTQGKETQYF. The whole variable domain, filled in from reference TRBV7-9 and TRBJ2-5, reads DTGVSQNPRHKITKRGQNVTFRCDPISEHNRLYWYRQTLGQGPEFLTYFQNEAQLEKSRLLSDRFSAERPKGSFSTLEIQRTEQGDSAMYLCASSLTQGKETQYFGPGTRLLVL.

The chain has TRBV7-2 and TRBJ1-2; TCRdb selects TRBD1, and the lack of DNA leaves this call unchecked. CDR3 length: 15 amino acids. CDR1 SGHTA and CDR2 FQGNSA come from the germline V gene. The CDR3: CDSSFGGGTEYGYTF.

CDR3 loop: CSARANQGLAKNIQYF. The chain employs TRBV20-1 and TRBJ2-4; lacking DNA, the TRBD1 call made by TCRdb goes unchecked. In germline, CDR1 is DFQATT, CDR2 SNEGSKA (reference sequence). This CDR3 spans 16 amino acids.

V gene TRBV7-8 combines with J gene TRBJ2-1; the TRBD2 assignment by TCRdb is unverifiable without DNA. Germline V gene data show CDR1 as SGHVS and CDR2 as FQNEAQ. The length of the CDR3 is 15 residues. CDR3 in amino acids: CASSKLRDFDNEQFF.

J is TRBJ1-1 and V is TRBV3-1; no DNA is available, so the TRBD1 call from TCRdb remains unchecked. CDR1 is LGHDT and CDR2 is YNNKEL in the germline V gene (reference sequence). The CDR3 sequence is 16 residues long. This chain's CDR3 is CASSRETGGVNTEAFF.

The chain links TRBV6-2 or TRBV6-3 to TRBJ1-2; TCRdb's D gene call, TRBD1, goes unchecked for lack of DNA. The CDR3 has 13 amino acids. Germline assignment: CDR1 MNHEY and CDR2 SVGEGT. The CDR3: CASSIGRQGSYTF.

This rearrangement joins TRBV12-3 or TRBV12-4 to TRBJ2-3; TCRdb reports TRBD1, a call that lacks DNA to check it against. The CDR3 is 14 residues long. CDR3 residues: CASRPRGGTDTQYF.

The chain joins TRBV20-1 to TRBJ1-6; TCRdb outputs TRBD1, but without DNA this stays unchecked. CDR1 and CDR2 from the germline V gene are DFQATT and SNEGSKA (reference sequence). The CDR3 runs to 16 residues. CDR3 region: CSARDPVVGVVSPLHF.

The V gene is TRBV4-3, the J gene TRBJ1-2; lacking DNA, the TRBD1 call made by TCRdb goes unchecked. The CDR3 contains 15 residues. In germline, CDR1 is LGHNA, CDR2 YSLEER. CDR3 in amino acids: CASSPGQGRSDGYTF.

The chain employs TRBV20-1 and TRBJ2-2; checking the TCRdb D call of TRBD2 is not possible without DNA. The CDR3 has 15 residues. Germline V gene data show CDR1 as DFQATT and CDR2 as SNEGSKA (reference sequence). The CDR3: CSASAGTRNTGELFF.

The chain links TRBV4-3 to TRBJ2-2; the TCRdb call, TRBD1, lacks DNA for checking. Germline CDR1 reads LGHNA; CDR2 reads YSLEER. The CDR3 spans 16 residues. CDR3 sequence: CASSQDQGGNTGELFF.

The J gene is TRBJ1-4, the V gene TRBV28; checking the TCRdb D call of TRBD1 is not possible without DNA. Germline V gene lookup returns CDR1 MDHEN and CDR2 SYDVKM. The CDR3 contains 13 residues. The CDR3 region is CASKRTGTEKLFF.

V and J are TRBV18 and TRBJ2-5. The V gene's germline CDR1 is KGHSH and CDR2 LQKENI. This CDR3 spans 14 amino acids. The CDR3 loop reads CASSPPKLQETQYF.

The chain recombines TRBV13 with TRBJ2-3; the D gene TCRdb calls, TRBD2, cannot be checked with no DNA. The CDR3 has 15 amino acids. Germline V CDR1 and CDR2: PRHDT, FYEKMQ (reference sequence). The CDR3 loop reads CASSSPGLAGYTQYF.

The V gene is TRBV3-1, the J gene TRBJ2-7; TCRdb gives TRBD2 as the D gene, but with no DNA this cannot be confirmed. This CDR3 is 15 amino acids long. Germline V CDR1 and CDR2: LGHDT, YNNKEL (reference sequence). The CDR3: CASSQPSGWNYEQYF.

J is TRBJ2-7 and V is TRBV29-1; TCRdb calls TRBD1, which cannot be checked without DNA. The CDR3 has 14 amino acids. Germline V gene lookup returns CDR1 SQVTM and CDR2 ANQGSEA. CDR3 amino acids: CSVEGAGAQYEQYF.

The chain combines TRBV4-2 with TRBJ2-7; TCRdb gives TRBD2 as the D gene, but with no DNA this cannot be confirmed. This CDR3 has 15 amino acids. Germline assignment: CDR1 LGHNA and CDR2 YNFKEQ. CDR3 sequence reads: CASSQGASLTYEQYF.